This TCR beta chain was found in a study of low-dose radiotherapy and immunotherapy resistance in tumors. As for the study in general: Fractions of 1 Gy went to Cohort 2 every two weeks, for 13 Gy over 26 weeks.

TCR amplification used 20 PCR cycles, a constant-region primer and a V-primer adapter. TCRdb used MiXCR to reprocess the reads, holding one entry per CDR3 protein. The sample has about 50,000 distinct CDR3 sequences, about 12% seen once. This clonotype was seen ten or more times. Time point: before trial treatment. Low-dose radiotherapy and low-dose cyclophosphamide, together with aspirin, ipilimumab and nivolumab, were given to donors. Specimen: PBMCs, collected before treatment. The clonotype originates from a female donor with ovarian cancer.

The CDR3 region has the DNA TGTGCCAGCAGACGTGAGGTGGGCGAGCAGTACTTC. Residues: CASRREVGEQYF. The V call is TRBV12-3 or TRBV12-4, the J call TRBJ2-7, with D hard to call. The ends were cut back, 6 bases at V and 6 bases at J, with 12 bases in the middle. This CDR3 spans 12 amino acids.